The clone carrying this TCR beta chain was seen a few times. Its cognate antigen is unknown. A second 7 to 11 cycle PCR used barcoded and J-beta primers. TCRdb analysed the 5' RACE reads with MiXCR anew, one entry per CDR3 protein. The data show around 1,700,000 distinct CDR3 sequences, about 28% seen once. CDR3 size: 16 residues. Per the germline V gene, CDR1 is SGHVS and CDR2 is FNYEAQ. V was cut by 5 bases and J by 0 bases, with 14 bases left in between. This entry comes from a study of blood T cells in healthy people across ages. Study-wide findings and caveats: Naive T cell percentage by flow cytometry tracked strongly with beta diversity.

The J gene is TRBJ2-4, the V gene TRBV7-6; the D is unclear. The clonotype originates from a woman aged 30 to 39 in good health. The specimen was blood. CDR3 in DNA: TGTGCCAGCAGCAACCCGCTTAAGGGAGCCAAAAACATTCAGTACTTC. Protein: CASSNPLKGAKNIQYF. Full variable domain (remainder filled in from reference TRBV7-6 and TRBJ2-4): GAGVSQSPRYKVTKRGQDVALRCDPISGHVSLYWYRQALGQGPEFLTYFNYEAQQDKSGLPNDRFSAERPEGSISTLTIQRTEQRDSAMYRCASSNPLKGAKNIQYFGAGTRLSVL.